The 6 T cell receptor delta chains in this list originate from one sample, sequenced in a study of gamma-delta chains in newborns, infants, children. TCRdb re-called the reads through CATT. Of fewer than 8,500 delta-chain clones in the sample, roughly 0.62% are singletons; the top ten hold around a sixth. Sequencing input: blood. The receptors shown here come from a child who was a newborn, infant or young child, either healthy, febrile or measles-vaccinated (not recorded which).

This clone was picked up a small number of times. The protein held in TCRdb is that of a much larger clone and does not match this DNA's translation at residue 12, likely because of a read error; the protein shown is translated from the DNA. For the CDR3, the DNA is TGTGCCTGTGACCCGGTACTGGGGGATACGTCCCGGGACACCCGACAGATGTTTTTC. Its protein is CACDPVLGDTSRDTRQMFF. The gene calls are TRDV2 and TRDJ3; the match to TRDD3 covers 13 bases. Unmatched junction bases numbered 9, after V lost 3 bases and J lost 5 bases. The CDR3 is 19 residues long. Germline V gene sequence: CDR1 GEAIGNYY, CDR2 EKD.

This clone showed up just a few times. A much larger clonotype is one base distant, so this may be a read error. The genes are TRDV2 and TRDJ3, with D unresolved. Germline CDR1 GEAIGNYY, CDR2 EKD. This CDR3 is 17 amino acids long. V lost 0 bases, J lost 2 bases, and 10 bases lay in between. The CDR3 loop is CACDTWVQTWDTRQMFF. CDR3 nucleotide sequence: TGTGCCTGTGACACCTGGGTCCAAACCTGGGACACCCGACAGATGTTTTTC.

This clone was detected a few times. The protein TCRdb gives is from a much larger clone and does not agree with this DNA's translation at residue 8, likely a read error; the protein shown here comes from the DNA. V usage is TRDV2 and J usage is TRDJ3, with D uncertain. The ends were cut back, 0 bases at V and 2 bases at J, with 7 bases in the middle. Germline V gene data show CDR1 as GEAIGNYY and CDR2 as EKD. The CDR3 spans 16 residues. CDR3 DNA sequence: TGTGCCTGTGACACCGTACTCCCCTGGGACACCCGACAGATGTTTTTC. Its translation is CACDTVLPWDTRQMFF.

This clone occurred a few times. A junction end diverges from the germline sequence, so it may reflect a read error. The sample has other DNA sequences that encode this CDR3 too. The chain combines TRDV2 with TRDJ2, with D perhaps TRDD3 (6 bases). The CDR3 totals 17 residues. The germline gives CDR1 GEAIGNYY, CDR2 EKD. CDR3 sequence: CACDTLGATSLTAQLFF. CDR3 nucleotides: TGTGCCTGTGACACGTTGGGGGCTACTTCCCTGACCGCACAACTCTTCTTT.

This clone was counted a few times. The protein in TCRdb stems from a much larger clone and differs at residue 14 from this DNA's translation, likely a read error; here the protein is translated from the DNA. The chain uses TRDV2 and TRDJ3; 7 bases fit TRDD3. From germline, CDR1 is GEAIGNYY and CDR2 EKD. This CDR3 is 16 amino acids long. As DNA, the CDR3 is TGTGCCTGTGACATACTGGGGATTCCCCACACCCGACAGACGTTTTTC. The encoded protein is CACDILGIPHTRQTFF.

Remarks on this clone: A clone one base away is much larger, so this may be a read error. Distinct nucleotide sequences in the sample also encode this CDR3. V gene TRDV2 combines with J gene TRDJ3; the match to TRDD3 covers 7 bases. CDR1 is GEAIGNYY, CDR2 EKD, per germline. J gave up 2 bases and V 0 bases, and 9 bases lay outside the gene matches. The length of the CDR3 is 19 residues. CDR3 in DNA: TGTGCCTGTGACACCGTCGGGCTGGGGGGGACCTGGGACACCCGACAGATGTTTTTC. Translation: CACDTVGLGGTWDTRQMFF.